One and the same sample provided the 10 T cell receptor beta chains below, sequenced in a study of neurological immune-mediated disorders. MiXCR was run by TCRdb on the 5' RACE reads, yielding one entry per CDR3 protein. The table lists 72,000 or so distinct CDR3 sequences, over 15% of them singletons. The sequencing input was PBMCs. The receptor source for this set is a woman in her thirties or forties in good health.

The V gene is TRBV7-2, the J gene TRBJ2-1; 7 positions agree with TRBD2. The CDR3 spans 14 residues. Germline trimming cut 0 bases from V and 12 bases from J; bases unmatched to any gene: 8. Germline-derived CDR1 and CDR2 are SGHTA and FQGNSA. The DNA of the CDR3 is TGTGCCAGCAGCTTAGCGAGCAGGTGGGGGGGGCAGTTCTTC. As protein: CASSLASRWGGQFF.

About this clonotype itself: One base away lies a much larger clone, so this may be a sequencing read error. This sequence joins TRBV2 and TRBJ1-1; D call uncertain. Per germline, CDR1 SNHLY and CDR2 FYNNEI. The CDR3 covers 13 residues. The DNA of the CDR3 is TGTGCCAGCGACCTCTCCGGTTTTACTGAATCTTTCTTT. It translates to CASDLSGFTESFF. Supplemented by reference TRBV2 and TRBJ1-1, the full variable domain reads EPEVTQTPSHQVTQMGQEVILRCVPISNHLYFYWYRQILGQKVEFLVSFYNNEISEKSEIFDDQFSVERPDGSNFTLKIRSTKLEDSAMYFCASDLSGFTESFFGQGTRLTVV.

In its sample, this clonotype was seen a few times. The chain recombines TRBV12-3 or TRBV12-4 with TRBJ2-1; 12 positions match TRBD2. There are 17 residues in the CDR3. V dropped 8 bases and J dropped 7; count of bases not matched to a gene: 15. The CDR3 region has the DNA TGTGCCAGCCGGAGTTCTAGCGGGAGGGCCCCGGAAAATGAGCAGTTCTTC. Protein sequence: CASRSSSGRAPENEQFF.

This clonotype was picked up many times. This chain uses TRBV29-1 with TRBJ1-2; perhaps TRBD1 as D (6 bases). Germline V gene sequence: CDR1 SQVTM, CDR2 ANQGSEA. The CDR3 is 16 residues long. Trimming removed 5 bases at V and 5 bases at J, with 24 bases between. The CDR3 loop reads CSVTKSGARPPYGYTF. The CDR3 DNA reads TGCAGCGTTACAAAATCAGGGGCTCGCCCTCCTTATGGCTACACCTTC.

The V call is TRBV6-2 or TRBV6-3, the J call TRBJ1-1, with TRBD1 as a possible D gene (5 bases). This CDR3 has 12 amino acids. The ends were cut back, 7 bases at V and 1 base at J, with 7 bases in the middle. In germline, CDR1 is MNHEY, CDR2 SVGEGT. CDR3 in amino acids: CASKRGNTEAFF. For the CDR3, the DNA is TGTGCCAGCAAAAGGGGGAACACTGAAGCTTTCTTT.

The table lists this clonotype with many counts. CDR3 amino acids: CSANTPHLRTDTQYF. The DNA of the CDR3 is TGCAGTGCTAATACTCCCCACCTACGCACAGATACGCAGTATTTT. The chain has TRBV20-1 and TRBJ2-3; D not resolved. V was shortened by 4 bases and J by 1 base, with 15 bases between the two germline ends. CDR1 is DFQATT and CDR2 is SNEGSKA in the germline V gene (reference sequence). CDR3 size: 15 residues.

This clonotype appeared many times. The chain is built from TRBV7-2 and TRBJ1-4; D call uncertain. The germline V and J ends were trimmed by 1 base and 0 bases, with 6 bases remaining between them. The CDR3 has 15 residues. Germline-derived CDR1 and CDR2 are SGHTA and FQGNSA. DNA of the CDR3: TGTGCCAGCAGCTTAGAGGCTGCAACTAATGAAAAACTGTTTTTT. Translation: CASSLEAATNEKLFF.

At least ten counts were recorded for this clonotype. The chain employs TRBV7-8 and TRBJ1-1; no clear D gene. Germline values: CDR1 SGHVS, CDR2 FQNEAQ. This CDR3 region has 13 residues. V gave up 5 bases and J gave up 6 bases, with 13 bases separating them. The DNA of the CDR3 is TGTGCCAGCAGCGTCGAGCCTGGGTCTGAAGCTTTCTTT. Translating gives CASSVEPGSEAFF. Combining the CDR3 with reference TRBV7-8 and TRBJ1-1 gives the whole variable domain GAGVSQSPRYKVAKRGQDVALRCDPISGHVSLFWYQQALGQGPEFLTYFQNEAQLDKSGLPSDRFFAERPEGSVSTLKIQRTQQEDSAVYLCASSVEPGSEAFFGQGTRLTVV.

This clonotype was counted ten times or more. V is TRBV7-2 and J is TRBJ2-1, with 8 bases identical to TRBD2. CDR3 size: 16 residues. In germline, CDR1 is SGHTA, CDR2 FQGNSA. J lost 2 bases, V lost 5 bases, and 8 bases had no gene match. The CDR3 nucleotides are TGTGCCAGCAGCCCAGAGCGGGGGTGGGCCTACAATGAGCAGTTCTTC. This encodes CASSPERGWAYNEQFF.

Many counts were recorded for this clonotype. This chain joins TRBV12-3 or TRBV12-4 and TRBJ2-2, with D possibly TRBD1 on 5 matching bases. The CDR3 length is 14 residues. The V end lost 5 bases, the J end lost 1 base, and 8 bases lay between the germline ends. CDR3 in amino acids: CASSLQVNTGELFF. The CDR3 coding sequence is TGTGCCAGCAGTCTACAGGTGAACACCGGGGAGCTGTTTTTT.